The present entry profiles one T cell receptor beta chain with its context. Its antigen is not yet known. The record has no base qualities; no much larger clone is one base away. This entry comes from a study of blood T cell repertoires in COVID-19 (dated by TCRdb to about 2020). As for the study more broadly: Samples from collaborators originated in the United States, Italy and Spain and spanned both the acute and convalescent phases of COVID-19. The prospective study material was composed of cDNA or gDNA derived from T cells, B-cell-depleted T cells, or PBMCs. The dataset comprised deeply sampled blood TCRbeta repertoires from subjects exposed to, actively infected with, or recovered from COVID-19. The repertoires were released in a freely available public database meant as a resource for research on the immune response to SARS-CoV-2. The samples were drawn from the first 160 participants of the ongoing ImmuneRACE study and from 950 to 1,500 subjects provided by 6 global collaborators. Nearly every sample came with metadata listing a de-identified subject ID, COVID-19 status, age in years and sex. Where available, HLA class I and class II types were obtained from metadata supplied by the sample provider rather than from assay-based typing.

TCRbeta CDR3 regions were amplified from genomic DNA using the immunoSEQ Assay, a bias-controlled multiplex PCR. Regarding the original processing steps: The number of nucleated cells in each sample was estimated from the amplification of reference gene primers within the assay. To quantify the absolute abundance of each unique TCRbeta CDR3 rearrangement, sequence reads were collapsed and filtered. For each sample, productive Simpson clonality was calculated by taking the square root of Simpson's diversity index across productive rearrangements. TCRdb carries this immuneACCESS record with in-frame sequences only. Its versions omit some clonotypes, under half of them owing to an unresolved V gene in the studies checked, with the rest unexplained. The V and J calls and the clone size are those of that table, but D and trimming were determined from the DNA. Recorded for this sample are approximately 210,000 clones; 70% to 90% of them occurred a single time. Roughly 5% of the sample is taken by the ten largest.

Each collaborating institution followed its own protocols to collect whole blood in K2EDTA tubes. Collaborator samples were shipped for TCRbeta analysis as frozen whole blood, isolated PBMCs, or DNA extracted from either sample type. Cut back by 4 bases and 6 bases, the V and J ends lie 8 bases apart. The CDR3 has 12 amino acids, counting the end cysteine and phenylalanine. The retained sequence is limited to the CDR3, 36 bases, with the frame set at the first base. Broader findings and caveats from the paper: How much clinical and demographic metadata was included differed by source and by participant, and the metadata was provided uncurated.

This receptor was identified in a woman in her seventies with active or convalescent COVID-19. The chain links TRBV12-3 or TRBV12-4 with TRBJ2-3, and TRBD2 may be the D gene, going by 5 matching bases. The specimen was peripheral blood. Read as DNA, the sequence is TGTGCCAGCAGTTCACTAGGTGATACGCAGTATTTT. It encodes CASSSLGDTQYF.